The next 18 T cell receptor beta chains were all read from a single sample in a study of regulatory T cells in long-lasting Graves disease. CDR3-region Arm-PCR and iRepertoire HTBI primers produced the TCR beta libraries. TCRdb re-called the multiplex PCR reads through MiXCR, storing one row per CDR3 protein. This sample has around 500,000 distinct CDR3 sequences, with 15% to 20% found just once. Time point described: newly diagnosed GD, antithyroid drugs for less than 3 months. PBMC RNA was the source of the TCR library. This same sample was also taken into another study, of T cells in Graves' hyperthyroidism and ophthalmopathy.

The sample here was peripheral blood mononuclear cells (PBMCs), taken at new diagnosis, from a patient treated with antithyroid drugs. These receptors were collected from a woman aged 35 to 60 with Graves disease.

The table lists this clonotype with a few counts. Here the CDR3 DNA reads TGTGCCAGCAAGAGGCGGGGTCTGAACACTGAAGCTTTCTTT. It translates to CASKRRGLNTEAFF. The chain couples TRBV2 to TRBJ1-1, with D unclear. The CDR3 has 14 residues. The V gene lost 7 bases and the J gene lost 0 bases, with 12 bases spanning the gap. CDR1 SNHLY and CDR2 FYNNEI come from the germline V gene.

This clonotype was found a few times. The chain combines TRBV6-2 or TRBV6-3 with TRBJ2-1, with 8 bases matching TRBD1. The germline CDR1 and CDR2 sequences are MNHEY and SVGEGT. J was trimmed by 8 bases and V by 7 bases; bases with no gene match: 10. The CDR3 runs to 14 residues. The CDR3 region is CASNQGAAIDEQFF. CDR3 coding DNA: TGTGCCAGCAATCAGGGGGCGGCGATCGATGAGCAGTTCTTC.

This clonotype was counted a single time. This sequence may be a read error, since a much larger clone differs from it by one base. The V gene is TRBV7-3, the J gene TRBJ2-1; TRBD2 might be the D (7 bases). V lost 0 bases, J lost 2 bases, and 14 bases lay in between. The V gene's germline CDR1 is SGHTA and CDR2 FQGTGA. The CDR3 runs to 17 residues. The CDR3 bases are TGTGCCAGCAGCTTAACGGGTAACGGGGGGCCCTACAATGAGCAGTTCTTC. Amino acid sequence: CASSLTGNGGPYNEQFF.

The genes are TRBV3-1 and TRBJ2-7, with 9 bases that match TRBD2. From germline, CDR1 is LGHDT and CDR2 YNNKEL (reference sequence). V lost 5 bases, J lost 1 base, and 3 bases stayed unmatched. CDR3 length equals 14 residues. CDR3: CASSSGGWSYEQYF. The CDR3 region has the DNA TGTGCCAGCAGCAGCGGGGGGTGGTCCTACGAGCAGTACTTC.

This clonotype has ten or more counts. This chain joins TRBV2 and TRBJ1-6; TRBD1 matches 8 bases. Germline CDR1 and CDR2: SNHLY and FYNNEI. The trim removed 3 bases at V and 10 bases at J, leaving 5 bases unmatched. CDR3 length: 14 residues. The DNA of the CDR3 is TGTGCCAGCAGTGACGACAGGGGAGGCTCACCCCTCCACTTT. It encodes CASSDDRGGSPLHF.

This clonotype was observed many times. The genes are TRBV20-1 and TRBJ2-1; 15 bases fit TRBD2. From germline, CDR1 is DFQATT and CDR2 SNEGSKA (reference sequence). The V segment lost 6 bases and the J segment 7 bases; nucleotides outside the gene matches: 13. The CDR3 has 17 residues. Written as DNA, the CDR3 is TGCAGTGCCCCGAGTGGACTAGCGGGGGGGCCAAATAATGAGCAGTTCTTC. Translated, it gives CSAPSGLAGGPNNEQFF.

The gene calls are TRBV20-1 and TRBJ2-7; 7 bases fit TRBD1. The germline V gene has CDR1 DFQATT and CDR2 SNEGSKA (reference sequence). Unmatched junction bases numbered 17, after V lost 3 bases and J lost 6 bases. This CDR3 has 16 residues. CDR3 loop: CSASPYGVTGFLEQYF. The CDR3 nucleotides read TGCAGTGCTAGTCCCTATGGAGTGACAGGGTTTCTCGAGCAGTACTTC.

This clonotype was detected a few times. The V call is TRBV6-1, the J call TRBJ1-1; unclear D gene. CDR1 MNHNS and CDR2 SASEGT come from the germline V gene. The ends were cut back, 8 bases at V and 0 bases at J, with 7 bases in the middle. This CDR3 is 12 amino acids long. CDR3 DNA: TGTGCCAGCCCAAGGTTGAACACTGAAGCTTTCTTT. Its translation: CASPRLNTEAFF.

This clonotype was recorded at least ten times. The chain carries TRBV18 and TRBJ2-1, with TRBD2 matching over 8 bases. CDR1 is KGHSH and CDR2 is LQKENI in the germline V gene. This CDR3 contains 13 residues. V shed 5 bases, J shed 16 bases, and the junction held 13 bases outside the gene matches. The CDR3 loop reads CASSSNRGGYPFF. CDR3 nucleotides: TGTGCCAGCTCATCTAACCGCGGGGGGTACCCATTCTTC. The full variable domain, in which reference TRBV18 and TRBJ2-1 provide the parts outside the CDR3, is NAGVMQNPRHLVRRRGQEARLRCSPMKGHSHVYWYRQLPEEGLKFMVYLQKENIIDESGMPKERFSAEFPKEGPSILRIQQVVRGDSAAYFCASSSNRGGYPFFGPGTRLTVL.

Only a few counts were recorded for this clonotype. J is TRBJ1-5 and V is TRBV19; TRBD1 might be the D (5 bases). Germline V CDR1 and CDR2: LNHDA, SQIVND (reference sequence). V was pared by 6 bases and J by 7 bases, with 16 bases between. The CDR3 has 14 amino acids. Written as DNA, the CDR3 is TGTGCCAGTAGGGAGGGGATGATAAGCCAGCCCCAGCATTTT. Amino acids: CASREGMISQPQHF.

About this clonotype: This may come from a read error, since a much larger clone is one base off. This chain links TRBV27 with TRBJ2-5; TRBD1 might be the D (5 bases). CDR3 length equals 14 residues. Looked up from germline, CDR1 is MNHEY and CDR2 is SMNVEV (reference sequence). For the CDR3, the DNA is TGTACCAGCAGTTTACGCAGGGTAAAAGAGACCCAGTACTTC. It codes for CTSSLRRVKETQYF.

This clonotype showed up just a few times. The chain has TRBV19 and TRBJ2-5, with D tentatively TRBD1 or TRBD2 (5 bases each). The germline V and J ends were trimmed by 10 bases and 5 bases, with 20 bases remaining between them. Per germline, CDR1 LNHDA and CDR2 SQIVND (reference sequence). The length of the CDR3 is 14 residues. CDR3 protein: CAITDLGDAETQYF. The CDR3 nucleotides read TGTGCCATTACGGACCTGGGGGACGCCGAGACCCAGTACTTC.

V usage is TRBV6-1 and J usage is TRBJ1-5; D is perhaps TRBD1 (5 bases). V was pared by 7 bases and J by 2 bases, with 12 bases between. The V gene's germline CDR1 is MNHNS and CDR2 SASEGT. CDR3 size: 14 residues. The CDR3 DNA reads TGTGCCAGCAAGACTTTGGGGGGCAATCAGCCCCAGCATTTT. Translation gives CASKTLGGNQPQHF.

A note on this clonotype: A single base separates this from a much larger clone, so it may be a read error. The chain is built from TRBV5-1 and TRBJ1-4; D unclear. Germline CDR1 reads SGHRS; CDR2 reads YFSETQ. Trimming took off 4 bases at V and 8 bases at J, with 12 bases between the two ends. The CDR3 has 13 amino acids. The CDR3 sequence is CASSLNSGEKLFF. The CDR3 DNA follows: TGCGCCAGCAGCCTGAACAGCGGCGAAAAACTGTTTTTT.

The V gene is TRBV25-1, the J gene TRBJ2-1; D is possibly TRBD1 (5 bases). Trimming left V 5 bases short and J 4 bases short, with 18 bases between. This CDR3 contains 16 residues. Germline V CDR1 and CDR2: MGHDK, SYGVNS. CDR3 nucleotides: TGTGCCAGCAGTAGGTTAAAAACAGGCGCTTACAATGAGCAGTTCTTC. The encoded protein is CASSRLKTGAYNEQFF.

This clonotype occurred many times. This chain joins TRBV12-3 or TRBV12-4 and TRBJ1-6, with 8 bases that match TRBD1. With 8 bases clipped from V and 2 bases from J, the junction kept 8 bases outside the gene matches. The CDR3 is 16 residues long. In DNA form, the CDR3 reads TGTGCCAGCTCCTCAGGGGGCAGCACCTATAATTCACCCCTCCACTTT. Amino acids: CASSSGGSTYNSPLHF.

This clonotype was counted between two and nine times. The chain carries TRBV27 and TRBJ1-1; D is unclear. Germline CDR1 reads MNHEY; CDR2 reads SMNVEV (reference sequence). Trimming took off 5 bases at V and 3 bases at J, with 10 bases between the two ends. The CDR3 runs 13 residues. CDR3 loop: CASSTLTHTEAFF. The DNA of the CDR3 is TGTGCCAGCAGTACTCTGACACACACTGAAGCTTTCTTT.

V gene TRBV20-1 combines with J gene TRBJ2-3; possibly TRBD2 for D (5 bases). This CDR3 contains 12 residues. Trimming stripped 1 base from V and 4 bases from J, with 6 bases between. CDR1 is DFQATT and CDR2 is SNEGSKA in the germline V gene (reference sequence). DNA for the CDR3: TGCAGTGCTAGAGCCGGGGCAGATACGCAGTATTTT. As protein: CSARAGADTQYF.